A selection of T cell receptor beta chains follows, all from one sample in a study of T cells in Graves' hyperthyroidism and ophthalmopathy. TCRdb re-derived calls from the multiplex PCR reads in MiXCR, one entry per CDR3 protein. Of roughly 380,000 distinct CDR3 sequences listed, 19% are singletons. The specimen was blood. These receptor sequences come from a woman younger than 30 with Graves' hyperthyroidism. Both conserved end residues are part of each CDR3. A D gene is named only where the DNA matches it firmly. Clone sizes are given selectively: once, few, many, or a class where the clone is expanded.

many,.,TRBJ1-1,TRBV9,TGTGCCAGCAGCGTAGTGCCCGGGGACACTGAAGCTTTCTTT,CASSVVPGDTEAFF
.,TRBD1,TRBJ2-7,TRBV11-3,TGTGCCAGCAGCTTAGGGGACAGGGGGAACGAGCAGTACTTC,CASSLGDRGNEQYF
many,TRBD1,TRBJ2-7,TRBV6-4,TGTGCCAGCAGTACTGGGACAGGGACCGCGAGCTCCTACGAGCAGTACTTC,CASSTGTGTASSYEQYF
.,TRBD1,TRBJ2-7,TRBV20-1,TGCAGTGCTAGACAAGGGGGCCGGAGCTACGAGCAGTACTTC,CSARQGGRSYEQYF
few,TRBD2,TRBJ2-3,TRBV29-1,TGCAGCGTCTTGACTAGCGGGTTTAGCACAGATACGCAGTATTTT,CSVLTSGFSTDTQYF
.,TRBD1,TRBJ2-7,TRBV18,TGTGCCAGCTCACCGCCGACAGGGAAGTCCGAGCAGTACTTC,CASSPPTGKSEQYF
many,TRBD1,TRBJ2-5,TRBV10-3,TGTGCCATCAGTGGAGGGACAGGGCAAGAGACCCAGTACTTC,CAISGGTGQETQYF
many,.,TRBJ1-1,TRBV7-2,TGTGCCAGCAGGTCCATCGGGGCCAGAATTGAAGCTTTCTTT,CASRSIGARIEAFF
many,TRBD1,TRBJ1-3,TRBV6-1,TGTGCCAGCAGGGCGGGACAGGCTACTGGAAACACCATATATTTT,CASRAGQATGNTIYF
.,.,TRBJ2-5,TRBV18,TGTGCCAGCTCACCGGCGGGGATAGGGGAGACCCAGTACTTC,CASSPAGIGETQYF
many,.,TRBJ1-1,TRBV7-9,TGTGCCAGCAGCTTGGGCAGGGACCACACTGAAGCTTTCTTT,CASSLGRDHTEAFF
.,.,TRBJ2-5,TRBV6-1,TGTGCCAGCAGTCTATGGGGGCCTGAGACCCAGTACTTC,CASSLWGPETQYF
few,.,TRBJ2-1,TRBV2,TGTGCCAGCAGGGCCTTCCAGGAGGTGGATGAGCAGTTCTTC,CASRAFQEVDEQFF
many,TRBD2,TRBJ2-7,TRBV28,TGTGCCAGCAGTTTACGTCCGGGACTAGCGGAGACCTACGAGCAGTACTTC,CASSLRPGLAETYEQYF
.,TRBD1,TRBJ2-7,TRBV24-1,TGTGCCACCAGTGATCAAGACAGGGGGGCAATCCACGAGCAGTACTTC,CATSDQDRGAIHEQYF
many,.,TRBJ1-2,TRBV6-1,TGTGCCAGCAGTGAGGGGGATGGCTACACCTTC,CASSEGDGYTF
many,.,TRBJ2-5,TRBV6-5,TGTGCCAGCCCGCATCCTAATTTCCAAGAGACCCAGTACTTC,CASPHPNFQETQYF
many,TRBD1,TRBJ2-7,TRBV3-1,TGTGCCAGCAGCCTAGGGACAGGGGGCACCTACGAGCAGTACTTC,CASSLGTGGTYEQYF
many,.,TRBJ2-7,TRBV2,TGTGCCAGCAGTGGTTACAGGGGGGGCCACGAGCAGTACTTC,CASSGYRGGHEQYF
.,.,TRBJ2-7,TRBV28,TGTGCCAGCAGAAAGCGGGCACTCTCCTACGAGCAGTACTTC,CASRKRALSYEQYF
.,.,TRBJ2-5,TRBV30,TGTGCCTGGAGAGGTGGGGCCATCCAAGAGACCCAGTACTTC,CAWRGGAIQETQYF
many,.,TRBJ1-5,TRBV10-3,TGTGCCATCAGTGAGGAGGAGAATCAGCCCCAGCATTTT,CAISEEENQPQHF
many,.,TRBJ1-2,TRBV25-1,TGTGCCAGCAGTGAAGCATCTCCTGGGACCTATGGCTACACCTTC,CASSEASPGTYGYTF
many,.,TRBJ1-5,TRBV12-3/TRBV12-4,TGTGCCAGCAGTTTAGCGACGGATCAGCCCCAGCATTTT,CASSLATDQPQHF
many,.,TRBJ2-5,TRBV28,TGTGCCAGCAGTTTGATAGACAGACAAGAGACCCAGTACTTC,CASSLIDRQETQYF
many,.,TRBJ1-1,TRBV6-5,TGTGCCAGCAGTTCCAGGGCATATGACACTGAAGCTTTCTTT,CASSSRAYDTEAFF
many,.,TRBJ1-1,TRBV12-3/TRBV12-4,TGTGCCAGCAGTCGTGTGAACACTGAAGCTTTCTTT,CASSRVNTEAFF
many,.,TRBJ1-2,TRBV11-1,TGTGCCAGCAGCCACTTGGGTAACTCAGCCTCCCTTTATGGCTACACCTTC,CASSHLGNSASLYGYTF
many,.,TRBJ2-2,TRBV29-1,TGCAGCGTTAGGTCCGGGGTGAACACCGGGGAGCTGTTTTTT,CSVRSGVNTGELFF
many,TRBD2,TRBJ2-5,TRBV20-1,TGCAGCAAGTTCAGAGCGGGGAACCAAGAGACCCAGTACTTC,CSKFRAGNQETQYF
few,TRBD2,TRBJ2-3,TRBV6-5,TGTGCCAGCAGTTATGGCGGGGGGGTTGCAGATACGCAGTATTTT,CASSYGGGVADTQYF
.,TRBD1,TRBJ1-6,TRBV20-1,TGCAGTGCTAGACGTACAGGGGAACCCTATAATTCACCCCTCCACTTT,CSARRTGEPYNSPLHF
many,TRBD1,TRBJ2-7,TRBV5-1,TGCGCCAGCGGGACAGGGTACGACGAGCAGTACTTC,CASGTGYDEQYF
many,.,TRBJ2-5,TRBV6-5,TGTGCCAGCAGTTACCATCCTTGGCGGGACCAAGAGACCCAGTACTTC,CASSYHPWRDQETQYF
many,.,TRBJ1-1,TRBV6-5,TGTGCCAGCAGTTACATCCCGGGAATGAACACTGAAGCTTTCTTT,CASSYIPGMNTEAFF
.,.,TRBJ1-2,TRBV12-3/TRBV12-4,TGTGCCAGCACCGAGGGGGTTTACGATGGCTACACCTTC,CASTEGVYDGYTF
many,.,TRBJ2-7,TRBV28,TGTGCCAGCAGTTCACCCGAGGGTACTCAATTCTACGAGCAGTACTTC,CASSSPEGTQFYEQYF
many,.,TRBJ1-1,TRBV7-3,TGTGCCAGCAGCCCCACCTCGGACAGTGGTACTGAAGCTTTCTTT,CASSPTSDSGTEAFF
many,.,TRBJ2-7,TRBV6-1,TGTGCCAGCAGTGAAGGATGGGGAAGCTCCTACGAGCAGTACTTC,CASSEGWGSSYEQYF
many,.,TRBJ1-2,TRBV12-3/TRBV12-4,TGTGCCAGCAGTCCAAATGGGGGAGGCTCCTATGGCTACACCTTC,CASSPNGGGSYGYTF
many,.,TRBJ2-5,TRBV27,TGTGCCAGCACGACACTATCCGGGGAGACCCAGTACTTC,CASTTLSGETQYF
few,TRBD1,TRBJ2-7,TRBV18,TGTGCCAGCTCACAGGGGGCCACCTACGAGCAGTACTTC,CASSQGATYEQYF
few,TRBD1,TRBJ1-1,TRBV9,TGTGCCAGCAGCGAGACAGGGGTAGGGAACACTGAAGCTTTCTTT,CASSETGVGNTEAFF
many,.,TRBJ1-5,TRBV10-3,TGTGCCATCAGTGGGGGGCGCAATCAGCCCCAGCATTTT,CAISGGRNQPQHF
many,TRBD1,TRBJ2-5,TRBV2,TGTGCCAGCAGTGCAGTCCCGGGACAGAAAGAGACCCAGTACTTC,CASSAVPGQKETQYF
.,TRBD1,TRBJ1-2,TRBV12-3/TRBV12-4,TGTGCCAGCAGCAAAACAGAACAGGGGGCGGATGGCTACACCTTC,CASSKTEQGADGYTF
.,.,TRBJ1-1,TRBV4-1,TGCGCCAGCAGCCAGGTACTTGACGGAGCTGAAGCTTTCTTT,CASSQVLDGAEAFF
many,.,TRBJ1-1,TRBV20-1,TGCAGTGCCAGAACGGGGGCTTTGAACACTGAAGCTTTCTTT,CSARTGALNTEAFF
many,TRBD2,TRBJ2-7,TRBV28,TGTGCCAGCAGTTTGGGCGGGGGGACCAACTACGAGCAGTACTTC,CASSLGGGTNYEQYF
.,.,TRBJ2-2,TRBV20-1,TGCAGTGCTAGACCAGGGAGCGCCGGGGAGCTGTTTTTT,CSARPGSAGELFF
many,.,TRBJ2-2,TRBV20-1,TGCAGTGCTTTAGCCCAGGAGAGGACCGGGGAGCTGTTTTTT,CSALAQERTGELFF